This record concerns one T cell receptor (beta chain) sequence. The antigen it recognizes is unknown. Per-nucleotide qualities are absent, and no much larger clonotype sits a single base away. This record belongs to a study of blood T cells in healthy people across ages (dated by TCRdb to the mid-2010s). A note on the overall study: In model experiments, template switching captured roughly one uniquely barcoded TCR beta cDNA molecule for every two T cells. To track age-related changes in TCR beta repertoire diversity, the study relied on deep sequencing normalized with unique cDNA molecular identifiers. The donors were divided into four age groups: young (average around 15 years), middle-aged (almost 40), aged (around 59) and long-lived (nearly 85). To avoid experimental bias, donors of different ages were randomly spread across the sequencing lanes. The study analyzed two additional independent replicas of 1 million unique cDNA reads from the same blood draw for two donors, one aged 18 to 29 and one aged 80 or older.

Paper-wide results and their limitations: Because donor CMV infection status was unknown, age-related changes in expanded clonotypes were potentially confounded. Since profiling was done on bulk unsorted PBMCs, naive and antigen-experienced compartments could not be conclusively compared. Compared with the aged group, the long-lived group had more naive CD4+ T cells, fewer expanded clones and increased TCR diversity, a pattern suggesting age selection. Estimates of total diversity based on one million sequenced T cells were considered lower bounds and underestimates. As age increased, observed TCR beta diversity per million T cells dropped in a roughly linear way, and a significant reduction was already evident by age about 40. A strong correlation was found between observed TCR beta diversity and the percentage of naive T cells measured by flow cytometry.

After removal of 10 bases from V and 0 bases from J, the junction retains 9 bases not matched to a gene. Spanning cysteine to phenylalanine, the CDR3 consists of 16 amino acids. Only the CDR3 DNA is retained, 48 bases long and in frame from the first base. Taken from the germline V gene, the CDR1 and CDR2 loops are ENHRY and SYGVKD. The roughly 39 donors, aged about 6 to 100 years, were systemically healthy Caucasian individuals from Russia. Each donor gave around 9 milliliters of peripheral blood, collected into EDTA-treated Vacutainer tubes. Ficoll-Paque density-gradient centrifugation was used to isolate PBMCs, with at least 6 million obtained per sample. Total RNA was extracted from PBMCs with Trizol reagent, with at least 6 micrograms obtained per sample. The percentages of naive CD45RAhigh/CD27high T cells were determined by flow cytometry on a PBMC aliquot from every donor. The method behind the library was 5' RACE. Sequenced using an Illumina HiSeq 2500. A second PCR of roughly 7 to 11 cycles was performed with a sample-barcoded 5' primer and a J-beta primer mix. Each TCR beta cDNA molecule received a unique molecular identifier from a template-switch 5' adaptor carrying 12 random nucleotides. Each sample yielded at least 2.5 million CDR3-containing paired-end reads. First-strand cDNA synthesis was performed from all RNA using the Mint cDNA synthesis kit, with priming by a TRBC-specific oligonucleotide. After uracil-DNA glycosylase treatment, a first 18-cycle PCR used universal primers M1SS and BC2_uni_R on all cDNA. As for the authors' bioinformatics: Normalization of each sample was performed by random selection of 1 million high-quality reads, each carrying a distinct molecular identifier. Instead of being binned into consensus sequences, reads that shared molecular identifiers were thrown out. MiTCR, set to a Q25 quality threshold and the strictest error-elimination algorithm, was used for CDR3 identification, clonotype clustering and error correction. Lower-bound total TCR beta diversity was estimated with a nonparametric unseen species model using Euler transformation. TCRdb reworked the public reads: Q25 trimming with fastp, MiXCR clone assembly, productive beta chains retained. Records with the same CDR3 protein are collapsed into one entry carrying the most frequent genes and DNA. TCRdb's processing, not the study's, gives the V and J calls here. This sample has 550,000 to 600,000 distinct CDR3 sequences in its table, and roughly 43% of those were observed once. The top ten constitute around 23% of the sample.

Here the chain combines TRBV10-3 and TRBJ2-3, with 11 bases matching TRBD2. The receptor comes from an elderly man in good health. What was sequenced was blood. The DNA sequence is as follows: TGTGCCACGTCAACTAGCGGGGGAGCTAGCACAGATACGCAGTATTTT. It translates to CATSTSGGASTDTQYF.